The T cell receptor (beta chain) described here comes from a study of blood T cell repertoires in COVID-19. Overall study: Nucleic acid was either cDNA or gDNA, and it came from T cells, B-cell-depleted T cells, or PBMCs.

The V end was cut by 9 bases, the J end by 4 bases, with 7 bases between. The CDR3 sequence is 10 residues long. Looked up from germline, CDR1 is LGHDT and CDR2 is YNNKEL (reference sequence). In the original analysis: For nucleated cells, counts were estimated from reference gene primer amplification. Sequencing used immunoSEQ multiplex PCR; TCRdb keeps in-frame clones, though not all of them. The V and J calls and clone size come from that table; D and trimming were worked out from the DNA. The sample carries just over 650,000 clones, just under 90% recorded once. The V and J genes are TRBV3-1 (or the pseudogene TRBV3-2) and TRBJ2-7; D unclear. The sequence came from a woman younger than 30 with acute or convalescent COVID-19. The sample taken for sequencing was peripheral blood. CDR3 nucleotides: TGTGCCAGATCTGTATACGAGCAGTACTTC. Protein: CARSVYEQYF.